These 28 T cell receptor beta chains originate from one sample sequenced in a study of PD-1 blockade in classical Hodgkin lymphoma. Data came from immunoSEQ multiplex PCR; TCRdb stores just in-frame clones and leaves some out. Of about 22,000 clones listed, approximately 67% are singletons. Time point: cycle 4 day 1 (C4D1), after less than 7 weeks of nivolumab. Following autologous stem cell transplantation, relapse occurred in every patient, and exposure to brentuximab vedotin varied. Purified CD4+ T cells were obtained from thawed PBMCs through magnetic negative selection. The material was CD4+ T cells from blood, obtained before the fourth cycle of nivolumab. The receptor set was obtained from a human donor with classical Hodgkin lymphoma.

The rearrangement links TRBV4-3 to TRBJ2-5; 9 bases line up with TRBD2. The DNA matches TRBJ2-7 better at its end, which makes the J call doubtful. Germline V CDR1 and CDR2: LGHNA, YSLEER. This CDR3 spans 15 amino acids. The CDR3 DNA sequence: TGCGCCAGCAGCCCGATAGCGGGGGAATACTACGAGCAGTACTTC. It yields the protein CASSPIAGEYYEQYF.

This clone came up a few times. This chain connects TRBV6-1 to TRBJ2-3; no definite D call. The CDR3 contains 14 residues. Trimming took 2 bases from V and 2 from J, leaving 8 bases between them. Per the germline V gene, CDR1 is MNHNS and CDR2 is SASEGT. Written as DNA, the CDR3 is TGTGCCAGCAGTGAAAGCAGGACCACAGATACGCAGTATTTT. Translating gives CASSESRTTDTQYF.

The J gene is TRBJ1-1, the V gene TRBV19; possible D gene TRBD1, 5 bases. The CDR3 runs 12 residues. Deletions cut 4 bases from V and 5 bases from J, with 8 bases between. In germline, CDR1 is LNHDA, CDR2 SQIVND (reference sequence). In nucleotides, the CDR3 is TGTGCCAGTAGTAGGGACTTGACTGAAGCTTTCTTT. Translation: CASSRDLTEAFF.

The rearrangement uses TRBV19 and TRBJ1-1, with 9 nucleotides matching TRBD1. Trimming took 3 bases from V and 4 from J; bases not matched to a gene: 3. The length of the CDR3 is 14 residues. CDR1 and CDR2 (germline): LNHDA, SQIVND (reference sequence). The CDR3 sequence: CASSIAQGATEAFF. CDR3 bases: TGTGCCAGTAGTATCGCACAGGGGGCCACTGAAGCTTTCTTT.

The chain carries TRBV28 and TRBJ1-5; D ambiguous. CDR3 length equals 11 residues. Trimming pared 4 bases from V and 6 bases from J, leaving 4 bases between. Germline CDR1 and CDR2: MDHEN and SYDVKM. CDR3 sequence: CASSSAQPQHF. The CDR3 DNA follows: TGTGCCAGCAGTTCAGCTCAGCCCCAGCATTTT.

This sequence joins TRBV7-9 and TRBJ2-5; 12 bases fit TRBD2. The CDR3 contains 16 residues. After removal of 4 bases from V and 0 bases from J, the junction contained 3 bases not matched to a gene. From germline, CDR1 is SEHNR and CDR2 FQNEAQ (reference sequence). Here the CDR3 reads CASSYGLAGNQETQYF. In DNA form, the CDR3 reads TGTGCCAGCAGCTATGGACTAGCGGGGAACCAAGAGACCCAGTACTTC.

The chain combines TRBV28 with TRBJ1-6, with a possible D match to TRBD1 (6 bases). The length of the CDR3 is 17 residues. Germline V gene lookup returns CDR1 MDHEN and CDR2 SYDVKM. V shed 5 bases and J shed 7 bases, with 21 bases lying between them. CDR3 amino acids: CASSTTPHTGRNSPLHF. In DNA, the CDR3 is TGTGCCAGCAGTACCACACCCCATACAGGGAGGAATTCACCCCTCCACTTT.

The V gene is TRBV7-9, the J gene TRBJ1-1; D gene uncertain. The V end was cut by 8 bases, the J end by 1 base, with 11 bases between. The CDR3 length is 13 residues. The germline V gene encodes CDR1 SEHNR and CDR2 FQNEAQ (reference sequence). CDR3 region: CASLERWNTEAFF. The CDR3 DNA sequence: TGTGCCAGCCTGGAAAGGTGGAACACTGAAGCTTTCTTT.

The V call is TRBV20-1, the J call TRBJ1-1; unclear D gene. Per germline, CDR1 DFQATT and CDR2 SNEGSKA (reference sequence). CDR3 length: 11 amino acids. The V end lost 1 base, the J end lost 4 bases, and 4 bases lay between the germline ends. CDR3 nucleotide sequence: TGCAGTGCTAGAGGGGCCACTGAAGCTTTCTTT. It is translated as CSARGATEAFF.

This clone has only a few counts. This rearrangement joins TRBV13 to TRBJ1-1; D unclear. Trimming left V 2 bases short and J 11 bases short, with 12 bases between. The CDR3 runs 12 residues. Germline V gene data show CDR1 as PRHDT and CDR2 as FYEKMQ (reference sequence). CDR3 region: CASSLRTGEAFF. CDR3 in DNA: TGTGCCAGCAGCTTACGAACCGGAGAGGCTTTCTTT.

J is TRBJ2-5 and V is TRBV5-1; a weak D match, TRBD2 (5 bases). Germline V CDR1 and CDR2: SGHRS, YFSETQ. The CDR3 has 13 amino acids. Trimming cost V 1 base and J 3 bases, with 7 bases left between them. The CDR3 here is CASSLTGEETQYF. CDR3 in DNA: TGCGCCAGCAGCTTGACCGGGGAAGAGACCCAGTACTTC.

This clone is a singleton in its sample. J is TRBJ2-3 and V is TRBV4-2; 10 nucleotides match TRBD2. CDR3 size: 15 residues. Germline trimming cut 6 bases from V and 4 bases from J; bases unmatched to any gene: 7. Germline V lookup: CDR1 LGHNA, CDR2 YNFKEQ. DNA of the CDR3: TGTGCCAGCAGACCCGGACTAGCGGAAGCAGATACGCAGTATTTT. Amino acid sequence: CASRPGLAEADTQYF.

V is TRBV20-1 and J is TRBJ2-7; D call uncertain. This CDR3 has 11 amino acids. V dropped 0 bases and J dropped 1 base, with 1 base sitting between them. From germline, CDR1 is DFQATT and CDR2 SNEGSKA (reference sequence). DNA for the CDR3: TGCAGTGCTAGAGATTCCTACGAGCAGTACTTC. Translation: CSARDSYEQYF.

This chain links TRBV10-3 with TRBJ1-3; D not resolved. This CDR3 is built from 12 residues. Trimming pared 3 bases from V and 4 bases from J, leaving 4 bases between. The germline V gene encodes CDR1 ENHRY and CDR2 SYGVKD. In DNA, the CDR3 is TGTGCCATCAGTGACTACGGAAACACCATATATTTT. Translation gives CAISDYGNTIYF.

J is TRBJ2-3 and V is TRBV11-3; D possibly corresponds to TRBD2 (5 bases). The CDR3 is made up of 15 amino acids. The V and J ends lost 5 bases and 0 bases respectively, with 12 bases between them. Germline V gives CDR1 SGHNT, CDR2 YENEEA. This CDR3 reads CASSPRGASTDTQYF. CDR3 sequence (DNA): TGTGCCAGCAGCCCACGGGGTGCTAGCACAGATACGCAGTATTTT.

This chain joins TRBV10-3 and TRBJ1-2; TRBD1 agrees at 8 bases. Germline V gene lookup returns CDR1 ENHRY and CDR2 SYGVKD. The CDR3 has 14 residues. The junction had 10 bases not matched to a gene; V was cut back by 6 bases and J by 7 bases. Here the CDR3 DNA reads TGTGCCATCAGCGCAGGGGGCAGTTGGGGTGGCTACACCTTC. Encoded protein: CAISAGGSWGGYTF.

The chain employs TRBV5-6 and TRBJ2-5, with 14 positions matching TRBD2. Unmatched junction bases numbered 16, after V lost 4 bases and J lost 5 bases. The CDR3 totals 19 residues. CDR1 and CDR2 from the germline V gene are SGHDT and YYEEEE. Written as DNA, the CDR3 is TGTGCCAGCAGCCCGCAGCGTAGACTAGCGGGGGGGCCTGGGGAGACCCAGTACTTC. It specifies CASSPQRRLAGGPGETQYF. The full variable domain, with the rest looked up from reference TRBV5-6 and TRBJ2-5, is DAGVTQSPTHLIKTRGQQVTLRCSPKSGHDTVSWYQQALGQGPQFIFQYYEEEERQRGNFPDRFSGHQFPNYSSELNVNALLLGDSALYLCASSPQRRLAGGPGETQYFGPGTRLLVL.

The CDR3 bases are TGTGCCAGCAGGACCGGGGGGGGGCTTCGGGCCAACGTCCTGACTTTC. Translated, it gives CASRTGGGLRANVLTF. The J gene is TRBJ2-6, the V gene TRBV28, with 8 bases fitting TRBD2. Germline V gene lookup returns CDR1 MDHEN and CDR2 SYDVKM. The CDR3 has 16 residues. V lost 6 bases to trimming and J lost 5 bases; unmatched junction nucleotides: 9.

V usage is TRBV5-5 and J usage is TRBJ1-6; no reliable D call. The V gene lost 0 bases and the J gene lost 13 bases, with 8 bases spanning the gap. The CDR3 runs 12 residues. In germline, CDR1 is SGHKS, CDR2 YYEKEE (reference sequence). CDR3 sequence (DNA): TGTGCCAGCAGCTTGGTGTCGACTCCCCTCCACTTT. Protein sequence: CASSLVSTPLHF.

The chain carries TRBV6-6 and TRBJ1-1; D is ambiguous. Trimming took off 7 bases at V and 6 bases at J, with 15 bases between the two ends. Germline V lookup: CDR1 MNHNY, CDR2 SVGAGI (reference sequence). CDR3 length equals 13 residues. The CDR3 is CASTPGPWAEAFF. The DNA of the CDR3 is TGTGCCAGCACCCCGGGTCCATGGGCTGAAGCTTTCTTT.

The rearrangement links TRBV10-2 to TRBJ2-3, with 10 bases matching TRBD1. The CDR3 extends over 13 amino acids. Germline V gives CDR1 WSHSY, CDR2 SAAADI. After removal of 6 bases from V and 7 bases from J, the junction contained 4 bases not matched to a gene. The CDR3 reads CASSWTGGNTQYF. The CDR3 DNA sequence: TGCGCCAGCAGCTGGACAGGGGGGAATACGCAGTATTTT.

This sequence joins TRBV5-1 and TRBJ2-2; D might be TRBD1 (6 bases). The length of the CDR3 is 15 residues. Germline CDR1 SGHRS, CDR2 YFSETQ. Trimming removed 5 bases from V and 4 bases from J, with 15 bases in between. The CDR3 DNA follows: TGCGCCAGCAGAACAGGGACCACGGGCACCGGGGAGCTGTTTTTT. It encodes CASRTGTTGTGELFF.

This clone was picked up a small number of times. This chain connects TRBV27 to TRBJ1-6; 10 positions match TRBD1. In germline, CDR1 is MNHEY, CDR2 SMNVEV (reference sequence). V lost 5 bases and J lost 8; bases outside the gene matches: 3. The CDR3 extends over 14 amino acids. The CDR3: CASSPGQGYSPLHF. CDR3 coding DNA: TGTGCCAGCAGTCCGGGACAGGGGTATTCACCCCTCCACTTT.

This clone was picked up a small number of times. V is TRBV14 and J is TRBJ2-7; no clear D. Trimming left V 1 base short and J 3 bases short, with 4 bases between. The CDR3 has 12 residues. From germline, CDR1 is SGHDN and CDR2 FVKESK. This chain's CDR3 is CASSQVGYEQYF. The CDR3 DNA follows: TGTGCCAGCAGCCAAGTGGGCTACGAGCAGTACTTC.

CDR3 bases: TGTGCCAGTAGTACGGGACAGGGGTTGAGCGAGCAGTACTTC. Translated: CASSTGQGLSEQYF. The chain is built from TRBV19 and TRBJ2-7; 10 bases fit TRBD1. With 4 bases clipped from V and 6 bases from J, the junction kept 6 bases outside the gene matches. CDR3 length equals 14 residues. CDR1 is LNHDA and CDR2 is SQIVND in the germline V gene (reference sequence).

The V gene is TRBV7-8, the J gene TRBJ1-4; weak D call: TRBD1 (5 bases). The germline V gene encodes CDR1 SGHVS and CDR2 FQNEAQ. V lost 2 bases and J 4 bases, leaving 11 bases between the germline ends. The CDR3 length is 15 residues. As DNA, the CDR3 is TGTGCCAGCAGCTTAAAGGCCAGGGTTAATGAAAAACTGTTTTTT. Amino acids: CASSLKARVNEKLFF. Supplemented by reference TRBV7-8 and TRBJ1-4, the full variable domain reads GAGVSQSPRYKVAKRGQDVALRCDPISGHVSLFWYQQALGQGPEFLTYFQNEAQLDKSGLPSDRFFAERPEGSVSTLKIQRTQQEDSAVYLCASSLKARVNEKLFFGSGTQLSVL.

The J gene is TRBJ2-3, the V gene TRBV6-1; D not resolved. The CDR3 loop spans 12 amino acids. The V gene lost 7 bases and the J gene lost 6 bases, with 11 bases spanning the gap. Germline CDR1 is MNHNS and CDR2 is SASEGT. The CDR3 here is CASTPTADTQYF. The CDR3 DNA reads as TGTGCCAGCACACCCACGGCTGATACGCAGTATTTT.

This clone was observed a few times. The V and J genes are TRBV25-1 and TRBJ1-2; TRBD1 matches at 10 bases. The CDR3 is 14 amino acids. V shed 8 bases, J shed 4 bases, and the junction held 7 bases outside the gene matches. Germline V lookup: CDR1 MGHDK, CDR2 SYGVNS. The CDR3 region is CASRGQGPTYGYTF. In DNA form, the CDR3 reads TGTGCCAGCCGGGGACAGGGGCCCACCTATGGCTACACCTTC.